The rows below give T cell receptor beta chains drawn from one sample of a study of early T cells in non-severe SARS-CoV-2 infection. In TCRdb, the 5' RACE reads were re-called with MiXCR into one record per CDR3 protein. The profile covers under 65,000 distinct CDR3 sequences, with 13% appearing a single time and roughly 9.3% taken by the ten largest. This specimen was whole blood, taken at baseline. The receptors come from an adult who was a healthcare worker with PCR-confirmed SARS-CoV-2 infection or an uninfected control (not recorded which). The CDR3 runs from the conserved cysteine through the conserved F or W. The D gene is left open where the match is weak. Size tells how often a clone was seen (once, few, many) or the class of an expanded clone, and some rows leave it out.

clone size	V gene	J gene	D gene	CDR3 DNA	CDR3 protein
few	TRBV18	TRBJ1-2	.	TGTGCCAGCTCTCCCGCGGTGTCGGGGGGCTACACCTTC	CASSPAVSGGYTF
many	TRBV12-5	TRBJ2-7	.	TGTGCTAGTGGTTCTCGACGAACCTACGAGCAGTACTTC	CASGSRRTYEQYF
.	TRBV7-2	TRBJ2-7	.	TGTGCCAGCAGCTTAGCCAGGACAGTCTACGAGCAGTACTTC	CASSLARTVYEQYF
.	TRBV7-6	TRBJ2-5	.	TGTGCCAGCAGCGGCGGCGGGCGTTACCAAGAGACCCAGTACTTC	CASSGGGRYQETQYF
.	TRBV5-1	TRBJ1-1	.	TGCGCCAGCAGCGGGTCTGGTGGGCGGCCGGAAGCTTTCTTT	CASSGSGGRPEAFF
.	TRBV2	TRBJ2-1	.	TGTGCCATTCCGTTCGCCGGGACTTACAATGAGCAGTTCTTC	CAIPFAGTYNEQFF
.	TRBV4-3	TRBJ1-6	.	TGCGCCAGCAGCTCGTTGGGTGGTAATTCACCCCTCCACTTT	CASSSLGGNSPLHF
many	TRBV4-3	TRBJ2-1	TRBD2	TGCGCCAGCAGCCAGGCCGGACTAGCGGGAAGGCAGTTCTTC	CASSQAGLAGRQFF
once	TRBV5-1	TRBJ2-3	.	TGCGCCAGCAGCATTAAACGGGCGGATACGCAGTATTTT	CASSIKRADTQYF
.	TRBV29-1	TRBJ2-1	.	TGCAGCGTTGTAAAGGTAAACTACAATGAGCAGTTCTTC	CSVVKVNYNEQFF
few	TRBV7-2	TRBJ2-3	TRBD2	TGTGCCAGCACCCCAGCGGGAGGGAGGGATACGCAGTATTTT	CASTPAGGRDTQYF
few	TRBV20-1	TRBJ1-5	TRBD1	TGCAGTGCGCTCCCGGGACAGGGAGGCAATCAGCCCCAGCATTTT	CSALPGQGGNQPQHF
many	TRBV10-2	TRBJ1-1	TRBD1	TGCGCCAGCAGGGTAGACAGGGGCAGCACTGAAGCTTTCTTT	CASRVDRGSTEAFF
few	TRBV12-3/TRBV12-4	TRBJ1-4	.	TGTGCCAGCAGTTTAGAGGGGACGGCTTATGAAAAACTGTTTTTT	CASSLEGTAYEKLFF
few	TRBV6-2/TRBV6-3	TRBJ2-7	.	TGTGCCAGCAGTTACGGGACTTTCTACGAGCAGTACTTC	CASSYGTFYEQYF
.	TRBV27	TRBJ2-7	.	TGTGCCAGCAGTTTATCAGTCAGGACAACCTACGAGCAGTACTTC	CASSLSVRTTYEQYF
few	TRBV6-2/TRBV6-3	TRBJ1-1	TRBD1	TGTGCCAGCAGTTCCCGGACAGGGACCCTGAACACTGAAGCTTTCTTT	CASSSRTGTLNTEAFF
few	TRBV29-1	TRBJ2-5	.	TGCAGCGTTGAAGTTACCTCGGAGACCCAGTACTTC	CSVEVTSETQYF
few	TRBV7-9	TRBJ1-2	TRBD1	TGTGCCAGCAGCACTCACCCCGGACAGGGAATCCGTGGCTACACCTTC	CASSTHPGQGIRGYTF
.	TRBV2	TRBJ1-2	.	TGTGCCAGCAGTGAAGACTGGGGCAGCTATGGCTACACCTTC	CASSEDWGSYGYTF
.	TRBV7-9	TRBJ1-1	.	TGTGCCAGCAGCGCTGGGGACACTGAAGCTTTCTTT	CASSAGDTEAFF
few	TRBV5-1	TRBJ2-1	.	TGCGCCAGCCGGCACGGGGACGGCGAGCAGTTCTTC	CASRHGDGEQFF
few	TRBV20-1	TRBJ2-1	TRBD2	TGCAGTGTAGGGACTAGCGGGAGGACCTCCTACAATGAGCAGTTCTTC	CSVGTSGRTSYNEQFF
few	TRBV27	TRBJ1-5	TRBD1	TGTGCCAGCAAACAGGGGGCCGGTCAGCCCCAGCATTTT	CASKQGAGQPQHF
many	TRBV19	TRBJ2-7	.	TGTGCCAGTAGTATAGATTACGGCCTAGTGTACGAGCAGTACTTC	CASSIDYGLVYEQYF
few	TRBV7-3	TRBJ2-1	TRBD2	TGTGCCAGCAGCCCCGACCTCGGGGGGGGCAATGAGCAGTTCTTC	CASSPDLGGGNEQFF
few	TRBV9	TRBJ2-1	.	TGTGCCAGCAAGGGCGGGCACAATGAGCAGTTCTTC	CASKGGHNEQFF
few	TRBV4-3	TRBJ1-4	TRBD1	TGCGCCAGCAGCCGGGGACAGGGTAACGCAGGTGAAAAACTGTTTTTT	CASSRGQGNAGEKLFF
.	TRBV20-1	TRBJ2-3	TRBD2	TGCAGTGCTTTAACTAGCGGGAGCTGGACAGATACGCAGTATTTT	CSALTSGSWTDTQYF
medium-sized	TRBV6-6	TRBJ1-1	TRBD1	TGTGCCAGCAGTTACTCTCGCTTGACAGGGACCACTGAAGCTTTCTTT	CASSYSRLTGTTEAFF
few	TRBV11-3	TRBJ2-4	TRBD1	TGTGCCAGCAGCCGCGAGGACAGGGTGGAATTC	CASSREDRVEF
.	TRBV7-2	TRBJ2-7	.	TGTGCCAGCAGCTTACGCACAGGGTTCTCCTACGAGCAGTACTTC	CASSLRTGFSYEQYF
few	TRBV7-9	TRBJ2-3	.	TGTGCCAGCAGCACGTCGAAGGGGGTTAGCACAGATACGCAGTATTTT	CASSTSKGVSTDTQYF
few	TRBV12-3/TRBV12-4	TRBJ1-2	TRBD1	TGTGCCAGCAGTTTCCCGGGACAGGGAAGGATTGGCTACACCTTC	CASSFPGQGRIGYTF
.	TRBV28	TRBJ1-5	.	TGTGCCAGCAAAGGGGAGATCAGCAATCAGCCCCAGCATTTT	CASKGEISNQPQHF
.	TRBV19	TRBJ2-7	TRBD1	TGTGCCAGTAGTAGTGGACAGGGAGGTGTCTACGAGCAGTACTTC	CASSSGQGGVYEQYF
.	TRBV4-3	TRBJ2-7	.	TGCGCCAGCAGCCGCGGGACTCAGACCTACGAGCAGTACTTC	CASSRGTQTYEQYF
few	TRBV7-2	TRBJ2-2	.	TGTGCCAGCAGCTTATGGGCAGTCCCCACCGGGGAGCTGTTTTTT	CASSLWAVPTGELFF
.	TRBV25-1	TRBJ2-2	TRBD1	TGTGCCAGCAGTGAGGGACAGGGGATGAACACCGGGGAGCTGTTTTTT	CASSEGQGMNTGELFF
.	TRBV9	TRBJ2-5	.	TGTGCCAGCAGTGGGGAGACCCAGTACTTC	CASSGETQYF
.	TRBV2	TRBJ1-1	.	TGTGCCAGCAGTGTCCTGGCTGAAGCTTTCTTT	CASSVLAEAFF
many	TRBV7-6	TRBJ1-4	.	TGTGCCAGCAGCGAACAGGGTGACCGATATGAAAAACTGTTTTTT	CASSEQGDRYEKLFF
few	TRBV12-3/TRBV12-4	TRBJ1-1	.	TGTGCCAGCAGTTTTTCACAGCTGAACACTGAAGCTTTCTTT	CASSFSQLNTEAFF
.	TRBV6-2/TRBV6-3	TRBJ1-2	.	TGTGCCAGCAGTTACAGGGCTGATGGCTACACCTTC	CASSYRADGYTF
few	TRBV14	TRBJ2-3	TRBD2	TGTGCCAGCAGCCAAGATCTCGCGGGAGGAGGGGATACGCAGTATTTT	CASSQDLAGGGDTQYF
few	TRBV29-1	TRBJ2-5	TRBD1	TGCAGCGTTCCGGACAGGGCCTCCCAAGAGACCCAGTACTTC	CSVPDRASQETQYF
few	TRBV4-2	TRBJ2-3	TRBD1	TGTGCCAGCAGCGAAGGGGACAGGGCCACAGATACGCAGTATTTT	CASSEGDRATDTQYF
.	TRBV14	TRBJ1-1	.	TGTGCCAGCAGCCAACCAGGGATGAACACTGAAGCTTTCTTT	CASSQPGMNTEAFF
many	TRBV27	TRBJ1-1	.	TGTGCCAGCAGTTTATTTGGGGGATTGGAAGCTTTCTTT	CASSLFGGLEAFF
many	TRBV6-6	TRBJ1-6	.	TGTGCCAGCAGTGCCCTCGATTCACCCCTCCACTTT	CASSALDSPLHF
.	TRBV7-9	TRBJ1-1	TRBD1	TGTGCCAGCAGCCCGGGACAGTTCACTGAAGCTTTCTTT	CASSPGQFTEAFF
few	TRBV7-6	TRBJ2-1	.	TGTGCCAGCAGCGGAGTGACCTACAATGAGCAGTTCTTC	CASSGVTYNEQFF
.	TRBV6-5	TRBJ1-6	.	TGTGCCAGCACGGCAGGTCCCAGCTCCTATAATTCACCCCTCCACTTT	CASTAGPSSYNSPLHF
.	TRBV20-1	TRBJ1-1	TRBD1	TGCAGTGCTAGGCCCGCGACAGGGGCAGGTGGCACTGAAGCTTTCTTT	CSARPATGAGGTEAFF
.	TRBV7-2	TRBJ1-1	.	TGTGCCAGCAGCTTAAGCTCCGCTGATGGGAACACTGAAGCTTTCTTT	CASSLSSADGNTEAFF
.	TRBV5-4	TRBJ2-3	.	TGTGCCAGCAGCTCTCCATGGGATACGCAGTATTTT	CASSSPWDTQYF
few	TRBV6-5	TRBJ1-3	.	TGTGCCAGCACCGCTTTCACGGCCGTAGGAAACACCATATATTTT	CASTAFTAVGNTIYF
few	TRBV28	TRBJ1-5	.	TGTGCCAGCAGTAGCCCGACGTATAGCAATCAGCCCCAGCATTTT	CASSSPTYSNQPQHF